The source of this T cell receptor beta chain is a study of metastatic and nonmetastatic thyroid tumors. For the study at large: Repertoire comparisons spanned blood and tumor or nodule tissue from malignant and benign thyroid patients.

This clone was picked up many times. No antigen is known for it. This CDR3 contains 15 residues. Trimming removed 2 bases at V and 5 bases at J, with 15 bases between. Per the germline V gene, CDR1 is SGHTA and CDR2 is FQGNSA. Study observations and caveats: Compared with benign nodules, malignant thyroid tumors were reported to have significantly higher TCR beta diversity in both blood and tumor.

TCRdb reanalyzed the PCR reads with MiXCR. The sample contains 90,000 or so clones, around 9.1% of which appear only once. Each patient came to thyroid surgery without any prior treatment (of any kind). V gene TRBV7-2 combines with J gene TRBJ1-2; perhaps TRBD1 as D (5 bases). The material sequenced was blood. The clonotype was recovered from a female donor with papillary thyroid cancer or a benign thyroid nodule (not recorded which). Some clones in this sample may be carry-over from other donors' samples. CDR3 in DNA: TGTGCCAGCAGCTTATCGCGGGGCAACTCTTATGGCTACACCTTC. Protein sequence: CASSLSRGNSYGYTF.